These 10 T cell receptor beta chains share one sample of origin, sequenced in a study of cytomegalovirus exposure and HLA in healthy donors. Vbeta (60) and Jbeta (13) primers were used in the PCR. The assay was immunoSEQ multiplex PCR, and TCRdb's table has in-frame clones only and misses some. The profile shows about 150,000 clones, 64% of them singletons. The sample consisted of PBMCs. The receptors were gathered from a woman aged 25 to 45 in good health and CMV-seropositive.

V gene TRBV5-1 combines with J gene TRBJ1-5; D gene unclear. The germline V gene encodes CDR1 SGHRS and CDR2 YFSETQ. The CDR3 contains 16 residues. The V gene lost 4 bases and the J gene lost 3 bases, with 17 bases spanning the gap. The CDR3 sequence is CASSPGYRTDNQPQHF. Here the CDR3 DNA reads TGCGCCAGCAGCCCGGGGTACAGAACCGACAATCAGCCCCAGCATTTT. The variable domain in full, completed from reference TRBV5-1 and TRBJ1-5, reads KAGVTQTPRYLIKTRGQQVTLSCSPISGHRSVSWYQQTPGQGLQFLFEYFSETQRNKGNFPGRFSGRQFSNSRSEMNVSTLELGDSALYLCASSPGYRTDNQPQHFGDGTRLSIL.

In its sample, this clone was seen a few times. CDR3 loop: CASSLRLYPETQYF. CDR3 nucleotide sequence: TGTGCCAGCAGTTTACGGCTCTACCCGGAGACGCAGTATTTT. This rearrangement joins TRBV27 to TRBJ2-3; D gene uncertain. V lost 2 bases and J lost 9, with 15 bases in between. This CDR3 is built from 14 residues. From germline, CDR1 is MNHEY and CDR2 SMNVEV (reference sequence).

The rearrangement uses TRBV30 and TRBJ2-1; D may be TRBD1 (6 bases). V shed 2 bases and J shed 7 bases, with 18 bases lying between them. Germline-derived CDR1 and CDR2 are GTSNPN and SVGIG (reference sequence). CDR3 size: 15 residues. The CDR3 sequence: CAWSPKDRLKNEQFF. As DNA, the CDR3 is TGTGCCTGGAGTCCCAAGGACAGATTGAAGAATGAGCAGTTCTTC.

This chain connects TRBV5-1 to TRBJ2-7; TRBD2 aligns across 16 bases. Germline V gene sequence: CDR1 SGHRS, CDR2 YFSETQ. The CDR3 contains 17 residues. The J segment lost 0 bases and the V segment lost 4 bases, leaving 4 bases of the junction unmatched. The CDR3 DNA follows: TGCGCCAGCAGCCCGGGACTAGCGGGAGGGCCCTCCTACGAGCAGTACTTC. It yields the protein CASSPGLAGGPSYEQYF.

V and J are TRBV5-1 and TRBJ2-1; 13 bases line up with TRBD2. CDR3 length equals 14 residues. V lost 4 bases to trimming and J lost 7 bases; unmatched junction nucleotides: 2. Germline V gene sequence: CDR1 SGHRS, CDR2 YFSETQ. The chain's CDR3 is CASSPTSGRNEQFF. The CDR3, as DNA: TGCGCCAGCAGCCCGACTAGCGGGAGGAATGAGCAGTTCTTC. The whole variable domain, filled in from reference TRBV5-1 and TRBJ2-1, reads KAGVTQTPRYLIKTRGQQVTLSCSPISGHRSVSWYQQTPGQGLQFLFEYFSETQRNKGNFPGRFSGRQFSNSRSEMNVSTLELGDSALYLCASSPTSGRNEQFFGPGTRLTVL.

This sequence joins TRBV28 and TRBJ2-6; D is possibly TRBD2 (6 bases). CDR1 is MDHEN and CDR2 is SYDVKM in the germline V gene. The CDR3 totals 18 residues. Trimming stripped 7 bases from V and 0 bases from J, with 19 bases between. The CDR3 loop reads CASTGGGAWPSGANVLTF. The CDR3 nucleotides read TGTGCCAGCACCGGGGGTGGGGCGTGGCCCTCTGGGGCCAACGTCCTGACTTTC.

This clone was counted between two and nine times. This rearrangement joins TRBV9 to TRBJ1-1; D is possibly TRBD1 (5 bases). The V and J ends lost 2 bases and 0 bases respectively, with 8 bases between them. Germline V CDR1 and CDR2: SGDLS, YYNGEE. The CDR3 runs 14 residues. CDR3: CASSVTEMNTEAFF. The CDR3 DNA sequence: TGTGCCAGCAGCGTGACAGAAATGAACACTGAAGCTTTCTTT.

The chain employs TRBV27 and TRBJ2-7; 9 bases are a match to TRBD1. V gave up 6 bases and J gave up 2 bases; unmatched junction bases: 5. This CDR3 comprises 14 residues. CDR1 and CDR2 from the germline V gene are MNHEY and SMNVEV (reference sequence). In DNA form, the CDR3 reads TGTGCCAGCAGCCCGGGACAGGGTACCTACGAGCAGTACTTC. It is translated as CASSPGQGTYEQYF.

The genes are TRBV19 and TRBJ1-2, with D possibly being TRBD1 (5 bases). The CDR3 has 14 amino acids. CDR1 is LNHDA and CDR2 is SQIVND in the germline V gene (reference sequence). V was trimmed by 5 bases and J by 4 bases, leaving 14 bases between them. The CDR3 here is CASSWQGGGYGYTF. DNA for the CDR3: TGTGCCAGTAGTTGGCAGGGAGGAGGCTATGGCTACACCTTC. The whole variable domain, filled in from reference TRBV19 and TRBJ1-2, reads DGGITQSPKYLFRKEGQNVTLSCEQNLNHDAMYWYRQDPGQGLRLIYYSQIVNDFQKGDIAEGYSVSREKKESFPLTVTSAQKNPTAFYLCASSWQGGGYGYTFGSGTRLTVV.

This clone was detected only a few times. The V call is TRBV30, the J call TRBJ1-2; D might be TRBD1 (6 bases). There are 14 residues in the CDR3. V was cut by 0 bases and J by 7 bases, with 15 bases left in between. The germline CDR1 and CDR2 sequences are GTSNPN and SVGIG (reference sequence). This CDR3 reads CAWSVGGARSGYTF. The CDR3 nucleotides read TGTGCCTGGAGTGTGGGGGGGGCGCGGAGTGGCTACACCTTC.